The entry that follows covers one TCR beta chain sequence. Its antigen is currently unknown. The data stem from a study of cytomegalovirus exposure and HLA in healthy donors. Study outcomes and limitations: Some public TCRs appeared in many individuals, while most sequences were rare. Investigators reported over 150 TCR beta chains as tied to cytomegalovirus.

Donors were drawn from the approximately 110-subject validation cohort, separate from the roughly 610-subject first cohort. This CDR3 region has 17 residues. V lost 2 bases, J lost 4 bases, and 13 bases stayed unmatched. Germline CDR1 SGHDT, CDR2 YYEEEE. Sequencing used immunoSEQ multiplex PCR; TCRdb keeps in-frame clones, though not all of them. The data hold about 110,000 clones, with 95% observed a single time. This TCR was sampled from a woman aged 18 to 35 in good health and CMV-seronegative. Sequencing was carried out using PBMCs. V and J are TRBV5-6 and TRBJ1-1; 8 bases fit TRBD1. The CDR3 nucleotides are TGTGCCAGCAGCTTTCGCCCGGTCAGGGGGCAAAGCACTGAAGCTTTCTTT. Its translation is CASSFRPVRGQSTEAFF.